A selection of T cell receptor beta chains follows, all from one sample in a study of cytomegalovirus exposure and HLA in healthy donors. The repertoire was sequenced with immunoSEQ multiplex PCR; TCRdb's copy has only in-frame clones and lacks some. The data show roughly 100,000 clones, more than 75% seen once. The source material was PBMCs. These receptors all stem from a woman in her fifties or sixties in good health and CMV-seropositive. CDR3s include the opening cysteine and the closing phenylalanine or tryptophan. A D gene is named only where the DNA matches it firmly. Size tells how often a clone was seen (once, few, many) or the class of an expanded clone, and some rows leave it out.

d_call	clone_size	v_call	j_call	cdr3_aa	cdr3_nt
TRBD1	few	TRBV4-3	TRBJ1-2	CASSQDRTGNWNYGYTF	TGCGCCAGCAGCCAAGATCGGACAGGGAACTGGAACTATGGCTACACCTTC
TRBD1	.	TRBV10-3	TRBJ2-3	CAISEGQVGSDTQYF	TGTGCCATCAGTGAGGGACAGGTGGGTTCCGATACGCAGTATTTT
.	.	TRBV7-9	TRBJ1-6	CASSQEGRKSPLHF	TGTGCCAGCAGCCAAGAGGGTCGGAAATCACCCCTCCACTTT
TRBD2	few	TRBV6-5	TRBJ2-5	CASSRTSGAQETQYF	TGTGCCAGCAGTCGGACTAGCGGGGCCCAAGAGACCCAGTACTTC
.	.	TRBV19	TRBJ1-3	CASSFQGGAGNTIYF	TGTGCCAGTAGTTTCCAGGGAGGAGCTGGAAACACCATATATTTT
.	once	TRBV30	TRBJ1-1	CAWVELNTEAFF	TGTGCCTGGGTAGAGCTAAACACTGAAGCTTTCTTT
.	.	TRBV7-9	TRBJ1-5	CSSSSATGGNQPQHF	TGTTCCAGCAGCTCGGCGACGGGGGGAAATCAGCCCCAGCATTTT
.	.	TRBV6-6	TRBJ1-4	CASRHLAGSEKLFF	TGTGCCAGCAGACACCTAGCTGGGAGTGAAAAACTGTTTTTT
TRBD1	.	TRBV6-1	TRBJ2-5	CASPRDREGKTQYF	TGTGCCAGCCCCAGGGACAGGGAAGGGAAGACCCAGTACTTC
TRBD1	.	TRBV4-1	TRBJ1-1	CASTKTGVNTEAFF	TGCGCCAGCACTAAGACAGGGGTCAACACTGAAGCTTTCTTT
.	.	TRBV6-1	TRBJ2-3	CASSYNSEADTQYF	TGTGCCAGCAGTTATAACTCCGAGGCAGATACGCAGTATTTT
.	.	TRBV7-3	TRBJ2-3	CASSLGGAEEDTQYF	TGTGCCAGCAGCTTAGGGGGGGCCGAAGAAGATACGCAGTATTTT
TRBD1	.	TRBV5-1	TRBJ1-4	CASSLGQAVGEKLFF	TGCGCCAGCAGTTTGGGACAGGCAGTAGGTGAAAAACTGTTTTTT
.	.	TRBV7-2	TRBJ1-2	CASSLGSGGGDYGYTF	TGTGCCAGCAGCTTAGGTTCGGGAGGAGGGGACTATGGCTACACCTTC
.	.	TRBV5-1	TRBJ2-2	CASSLVQGGIGTGELFF	TGCGCCAGCAGCTTGGTCCAGGGGGGTATCGGCACCGGGGAGCTGTTTTTT
.	.	TRBV28	TRBJ1-5	CASSLGGALQPQHF	TGTGCCAGCAGTTTAGGGGGGGCCCTTCAGCCCCAGCATTTT
.	.	TRBV2	TRBJ1-3	CALIPGRATSGNTIYF	TGTGCCCTAATCCCGGGAAGGGCCACCTCTGGAAACACCATATATTTT
TRBD1	.	TRBV6-6	TRBJ1-1	CASSYSGTGGTEAFF	TGTGCCAGCAGTTATTCCGGGACAGGGGGTACTGAAGCTTTCTTT
.	few	TRBV9	TRBJ1-4	CASSYGQNEKLFF	TGTGCCAGCAGCTACGGACAGAATGAAAAACTGTTTTTT
.	once	TRBV7-8	TRBJ1-5	CASSLFGTLNQPQHF	TGTGCCAGCAGCTTATTCGGGACACTCAATCAGCCCCAGCATTTT
TRBD1	.	TRBV7-2	TRBJ1-1	CASSFKVQATGAEAFF	TGTGCCAGCAGCTTCAAAGTACAGGCCACAGGGGCTGAAGCTTTCTTT
.	.	TRBV7-2	TRBJ2-7	CASSLQTGVYEQYF	TGTGCCAGCAGCTTACAGACAGGAGTCTACGAGCAGTACTTC
TRBD1	.	TRBV9	TRBJ1-2	CASSTRTGPNYGYTF	TGTGCCAGCAGCACTCGGACAGGACCGAACTATGGCTACACCTTC
.	once	TRBV27	TRBJ2-3	CASSLRGSNTDTQYF	TGTGCCAGCAGTTTGAGGGGGTCAAACACAGATACGCAGTATTTT
.	.	TRBV7-2	TRBJ1-1	CASSLQIEAFF	TGTGCCAGCAGCTTACAGATTGAAGCTTTCTTT
.	.	TRBV7-9	TRBJ2-1	CASSLQGGTHMEQFF	TGTGCCAGCAGCTTACAGGGGGGAACTCATATGGAGCAGTTCTTC
.	.	TRBV6-5	TRBJ1-2	CASSLPGSRRGYTF	TGTGCCAGCAGTCTCCCCGGCTCGAGGAGGGGCTACACCTTC
.	.	TRBV28	TRBJ2-5	CASSLPTDGPGEQYF	TGTGCCAGCAGTTTACCCACGGACGGTCCGGGAGAGCAGTACTTC
.	.	TRBV27	TRBJ2-1	CASKERGRDEQFF	TGTGCCAGCAAGGAAAGGGGGAGGGATGAGCAGTTCTTC
.	.	TRBV19	TRBJ2-1	CASTLLSVDGRINEQFF	TGTGCCAGTACCCTCCTCTCAGTCGATGGGCGCATCAATGAGCAGTTCTTC
TRBD1	.	TRBV9	TRBJ1-1	CASSPRTGLNTEASF	TGTGCCAGCAGCCCCAGGACAGGGTTGAACACTGAAGCTTCCTTT
.	once	TRBV18	TRBJ2-7	CASSPQGYAYEQYF	TGTGCCAGCTCACCACAGGGGTACGCCTACGAGCAGTACTTC
TRBD2	.	TRBV5-4	TRBJ2-7	CASSLAGGGGGRSYEQYF	TGTGCCAGCAGCTTGGCCGGGGGGGGCGGGGGGAGGTCCTACGAGCAGTACTTC
.	.	TRBV5-6	TRBJ1-2	CASSPVRLARSNYGYTF	TGTGCCAGCAGCCCGGTAAGGCTAGCCCGTTCTAACTATGGCTACACCTTC
TRBD2	.	TRBV4-3	TRBJ2-1	CASSQVASGGTYNEQFF	TGCGCCAGCAGCCAAGTGGCTAGCGGGGGAACTTACAATGAGCAGTTCTTC
.	.	TRBV6-6	TRBJ2-7	CASSYSGATPTKQYF	TGTGCCAGCAGTTACTCGGGGGCAACTCCTACGAAACAGTACTTC
.	few	TRBV5-4	TRBJ1-6	CASSLQGVQNSPLHF	TGTGCCAGCAGCCTCCAAGGGGTACAGAATTCACCCCTCCACTTT
TRBD2	.	TRBV18	TRBJ2-7	CASSPPTGGYEQYF	TGTGCCAGCTCACCACCGACGGGGGGCTACGAGCAGTACTTC
.	few	TRBV19	TRBJ2-5	CASSIRGRETQYF	TGTGCCAGTAGTATAAGAGGGAGAGAGACCCAGTACTTC
.	.	TRBV5-4	TRBJ2-5	CASSLWSGLRETQYF	TGTGCCAGCAGCTTGTGGTCAGGACTTCGGGAGACCCAGTACTTC
.	.	TRBV9	TRBJ1-1	CASSVGHSMNTEAFF	TGTGCCAGCAGCGTAGGGCACAGCATGAACACTGAAGCTTTCTTT
.	.	TRBV5-1	TRBJ2-7	CASSLSGKYEQYF	TGCGCCAGCAGCTTATCAGGAAAGTACGAGCAGTACTTC
.	.	TRBV18	TRBJ1-1	CASSLMEFPGTEAFF	TGTGCCAGTTCCCTAATGGAGTTCCCCGGGACTGAAGCTTTCTTT
.	few	TRBV19	TRBJ1-3	CASKRGRDSGNTIYF	TGTGCCAGTAAACGAGGACGGGACTCTGGAAACACCATATATTTT
TRBD2	.	TRBV7-3	TRBJ2-1	CASSSPGGPHNEQFF	TGTGCCAGCAGCTCCCCGGGAGGGCCACACAATGAGCAGTTCTTC
.	few	TRBV2	TRBJ1-4	CASSERWGDEKLFF	TGTGCCAGCAGTGAAAGGTGGGGAGATGAAAAACTGTTTTTT
.	.	TRBV11-2	TRBJ2-3	CASSLDRLRTDTQYF	TGTGCCAGCAGCCTTGACAGACTCAGGACAGATACGCAGTATTTT
.	.	TRBV7-6	TRBJ2-5	CASSFRGETQYF	TGTGCCAGCAGCTTTCGCGGGGAGACCCAGTACTTC
TRBD1	.	TRBV14	TRBJ1-1	CASSLDRVPNTEAFF	TGTGCCAGCAGCCTCGACAGGGTTCCTAACACTGAAGCTTTCTTT
.	.	TRBV28	TRBJ1-1	CASSLLLGAGGTEAFF	TGTGCCAGCAGCCTACTGTTGGGGGCGGGCGGCACTGAAGCTTTCTTT
.	.	TRBV5-6	TRBJ2-7	CASSPYPGGGYEQYF	TGTGCCAGCAGCCCTTACCCAGGGGGAGGATACGAGCAGTACTTC
.	.	TRBV7-2	TRBJ1-1	CASSRRTLPKPEAFF	TGTGCCAGCAGCCGCAGGACATTGCCAAAGCCTGAAGCTTTCTTT
TRBD1	.	TRBV7-2	TRBJ1-1	CASSLVDRGWTEAFF	TGTGCCAGCAGCTTAGTCGACAGGGGTTGGACTGAAGCTTTCTTT
.	.	TRBV7-2	TRBJ2-7	CASSLDSGRAVPYEQYF	TGTGCCAGCAGCTTAGACTCAGGGCGCGCAGTACCCTACGAGCAGTACTTC
TRBD1	.	TRBV5-8	TRBJ2-6	CASSPLRDRGSGANVLTF	TGTGCCAGCAGCCCCCTCCGGGACAGGGGTTCTGGGGCCAACGTCCTGACTTTC